One and the same sample provided the 21 T cell receptor beta chains below, sequenced in a study of shared clonotypes between healthy human individuals. Produced via immunoSEQ multiplex PCR; TCRdb's table is partial and in-frame only. Here the sample spans 300,000 to 350,000 clones, less than 85% being singletons. The material sequenced was memory CD4+ T cells sorted from blood. Subset reported: CD45RA-negative fraction. The receptors stem from a man aged 25 to 40 in good health.

J is TRBJ2-7 and V is TRBV2; the D gene is possibly TRBD1 (5 bases). The V end was cut by 8 bases, the J end by 1 base, with 12 bases between. The CDR3 sequence is 13 residues long. Germline CDR1 reads SNHLY; CDR2 reads FYNNEI. CDR3 nucleotides: TGTGCCAGCCTCAGGGTCATATCCTACGAGCAGTACTTC. Protein product: CASLRVISYEQYF.

This clone appeared a single time. The chain carries TRBV19 and TRBJ2-3; 14 positions agree with TRBD2. V lost 4 bases to trimming and J lost 4 bases; unmatched junction nucleotides: 10. The CDR3 is made up of 18 amino acids. The V gene's germline CDR1 is LNHDA and CDR2 SQIVND (reference sequence). The CDR3 is CASSTSGLAGDGPDTQYF. The CDR3, as DNA: TGTGCCAGTAGTACCTCGGGACTAGCGGGAGATGGCCCAGATACGCAGTATTTT. Full variable domain (rest looked up from reference TRBV19 and TRBJ2-3): DGGITQSPKYLFRKEGQNVTLSCEQNLNHDAMYWYRQDPGQGLRLIYYSQIVNDFQKGDIAEGYSVSREKKESFPLTVTSAQKNPTAFYLCASSTSGLAGDGPDTQYFGPGTRLTVL.

The J gene is TRBJ2-2, the V gene TRBV5-1; 7 positions match TRBD1. The ends lost 3 bases at V and 6 bases at J; junction bases unmatched: 8. The CDR3 has 15 residues. Looked up from germline, CDR1 is SGHRS and CDR2 is YFSETQ. As DNA, the CDR3 is TGCGCCAGCAGCTCGACTTCGACAGGGCCCGGGGAGCTGTTTTTT. It is translated as CASSSTSTGPGELFF.

The chain has TRBV5-1 and TRBJ2-3; tentative D call: TRBD1 (5 bases). CDR1 SGHRS and CDR2 YFSETQ come from the germline V gene. V was shortened by 3 bases and J by 3 bases, with 14 bases between the two germline ends. This CDR3 is 15 amino acids long. CDR3 bases: TGCGCCAGCAGCTCGGCTAGGGCAGGGACAGATACGCAGTATTTT. This gives the protein CASSSARAGTDTQYF.

This CDR3 reads CAISDGTKETQYF. The CDR3 DNA is TGTGCCATCAGTGACGGGACTAAGGAGACCCAGTACTTC. The rearrangement joins TRBV10-3 to TRBJ2-5; 7 nucleotides match TRBD2. J was trimmed by 5 bases and V by 3 bases; bases with no gene match: 3. The germline gives CDR1 ENHRY, CDR2 SYGVKD. The CDR3 has 13 amino acids.

The chain combines TRBV5-1 with TRBJ2-2; a weak D match, TRBD2 (6 bases). CDR1 SGHRS and CDR2 YFSETQ come from the germline V gene. Deletions cut 4 bases from V and 8 bases from J, with 18 bases between. This CDR3 is built from 15 residues. This chain's CDR3 is CASSPEGASEGELFF. The CDR3 nucleotides read TGCGCCAGCAGCCCTGAAGGGGCTAGCGAGGGGGAGCTGTTTTTT.

The V and J genes are TRBV19 and TRBJ2-2, with TRBD2 matching 7 bases. Trimming took 2 bases from V and 4 from J; bases not matched to a gene: 7. Germline lookup yields CDR1 LNHDA and CDR2 SQIVND (reference sequence). The length of the CDR3 is 16 residues. The CDR3 nucleotides are TGTGCCAGTAGTATACGGCCGGGGGGATCCACCGGGGAGCTGTTTTTT. The encoded protein is CASSIRPGGSTGELFF.

The chain has TRBV10-2 and TRBJ2-5; D remains unclear. Trimming shortened V by 2 bases and J by 3 bases, and 1 base separated the two germline ends. There are 11 residues in the CDR3. From germline, CDR1 is WSHSY and CDR2 SAAADI. The CDR3 region has the DNA TGCGCCAGCAGTGAGAAAGAGACCCAGTACTTC. Its protein is CASSEKETQYF.

The sample holds one count of this clone. The J gene is TRBJ2-1, the V gene TRBV5-8; 9 bases fit TRBD1. CDR3 length: 14 amino acids. CDR1 and CDR2 from the germline V gene are SGHTS and YDEGEE. The junction had 3 bases not matched to a gene; V was cut back by 4 bases and J by 4 bases. The DNA for the CDR3 is TGTGCCAGCAGCGACAGGGGGTTGTACAATGAGCAGTTCTTC. As protein: CASSDRGLYNEQFF.

With respect to this clone: This sample also contains other DNA sequences that code for the same CDR3. This chain uses TRBV7-7 with TRBJ2-5; D is ambiguous. The germline V gene has CDR1 SSHAT and CDR2 FNYEAQ (reference sequence). The CDR3 consists of 13 residues. V was clipped by 1 base and J by 1 base, with 4 bases between them. DNA for the CDR3: TGTGCCAGCAGCTTAGGTCTCCAAGAGACCCAGTACTTC. Translation: CASSLGLQETQYF.

The chain couples TRBV12-5 to TRBJ2-3; D is undetermined. Germline lookup yields CDR1 LGHNT and CDR2 FRNRAP. V shed 1 base and J shed 4 bases, with 9 bases lying between them. The CDR3 contains 14 residues. CDR3 sequence: CASGLEVGADTQYF. The CDR3 DNA follows: TGTGCTAGTGGTTTGGAAGTTGGCGCAGATACGCAGTATTTT.

This clone has just a few counts. The rearrangement joins TRBV2 to TRBJ2-5; no clear D. V shed 4 bases and J shed 5 bases, with 11 bases lying between them. Germline V gives CDR1 SNHLY, CDR2 FYNNEI. This CDR3 spans 13 amino acids. The CDR3 DNA reads as TGTGCCAGCAGTGCTAGTTTGGGCGAGACCCAGTACTTC. Residues: CASSASLGETQYF.

The chain joins TRBV6-6 to TRBJ2-3; 7 positions agree with TRBD2. V lost 5 bases, J lost 1 base, and 9 bases stayed unmatched. The CDR3 covers 16 residues. Germline CDR1 reads MNHNY; CDR2 reads SVGAGI (reference sequence). CDR3 sequence: CASSPRATSGTDTQYF. The CDR3 DNA reads as TGTGCCAGCAGTCCCCGGGCTACTAGCGGCACAGATACGCAGTATTTT.

There are a few counts of this clone. The chain carries TRBV9 and TRBJ2-5; perhaps D is TRBD1 or TRBD2 (5 bases each). Germline V gives CDR1 SGDLS, CDR2 YYNGEE. The length of the CDR3 is 13 residues. Trimming removed 3 bases at V and 7 bases at J, with 13 bases between. As DNA, the CDR3 is TGTGCCAGCAGCGCAGCAAACGGGGCGACCCAGTACTTC. It is translated as CASSAANGATQYF.

The chain uses TRBV19 and TRBJ1-2; D is unresolved. The CDR3 extends over 14 amino acids. Trimming stripped 4 bases from V and 3 bases from J, with 12 bases between. The germline CDR1 and CDR2 sequences are LNHDA and SQIVND (reference sequence). The CDR3 here is CASSTVWNDYGYTF. The CDR3 nucleotides are TGTGCCAGTAGTACGGTATGGAATGACTATGGCTACACCTTC.

This chain links TRBV6-1 with TRBJ1-4; D not certain. CDR1 and CDR2 (germline): MNHNS, SASEGT. The CDR3 covers 14 residues. The V end lost 2 bases, the J end lost 4 bases, and 8 bases lay between the germline ends. CDR3: CASSESGNNEKLFF. CDR3 DNA: TGTGCCAGCAGTGAAAGTGGGAATAATGAAAAACTGTTTTTT.

V is TRBV5-1 and J is TRBJ2-6, with D possibly matching TRBD1 (5 bases). Trimming took 2 bases from V and 0 from J, leaving 9 bases between them. Germline loops: CDR1 SGHRS, CDR2 YFSETQ. This CDR3 has 16 residues. The CDR3 here is CASSLPQDSGANVLTF. The CDR3 nucleotides read TGCGCCAGCAGCTTACCACAGGACTCTGGGGCCAACGTCCTGACTTTC.

This clone showed up just once. The V gene is TRBV19, the J gene TRBJ1-5, with D unclear. Germline V gene lookup returns CDR1 LNHDA and CDR2 SQIVND (reference sequence). V gave up 1 base and J gave up 1 base, with 5 bases separating them. CDR3 length: 14 residues. CDR3 protein: CASSIGRSNQPQHF. Here the CDR3 DNA reads TGTGCCAGTAGTATAGGACGGAGCAATCAGCCCCAGCATTTT.

This chain connects TRBV4-2 to TRBJ2-1; D is unclear. The V end was cut by 0 bases, the J end by 0 bases, with 3 bases between. The germline V gene has CDR1 LGHNA and CDR2 YNFKEQ. The CDR3 runs 14 residues. CDR3 nucleotide sequence: TGTGCCAGCAGCCAAGAACCCTCCTACAATGAGCAGTTCTTC. Protein sequence: CASSQEPSYNEQFF.

The chain links TRBV9 to TRBJ2-3; 10 bases agree with TRBD2. This CDR3 has 14 residues. The germline V gene encodes CDR1 SGDLS and CDR2 YYNGEE. J was trimmed by 6 bases and V by 4 bases; bases with no gene match: 5. This CDR3 reads CASSPGLAADTQYF. CDR3 DNA: TGTGCCAGCAGCCCTGGACTAGCGGCGGATACGCAGTATTTT.

This clone has more than one count but fewer than ten. The chain links TRBV6-1 to TRBJ2-2; the D is unclear. Per germline, CDR1 MNHNS and CDR2 SASEGT. CDR3 length: 13 amino acids. V lost 1 base to trimming and J lost 5 bases, with 5 bases between them. CDR3 loop: CASSEVRTGELFF. Written as DNA, the CDR3 is TGTGCCAGCAGTGAAGTGCGGACCGGGGAGCTGTTTTTT.